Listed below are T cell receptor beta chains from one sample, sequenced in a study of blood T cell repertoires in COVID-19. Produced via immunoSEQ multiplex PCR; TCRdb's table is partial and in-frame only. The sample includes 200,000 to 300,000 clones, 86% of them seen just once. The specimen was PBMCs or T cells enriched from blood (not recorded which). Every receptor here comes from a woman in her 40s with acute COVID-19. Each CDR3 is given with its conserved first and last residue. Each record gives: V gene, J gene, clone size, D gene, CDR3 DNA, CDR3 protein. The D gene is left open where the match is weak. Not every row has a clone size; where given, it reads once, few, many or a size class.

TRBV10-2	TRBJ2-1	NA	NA	TGCGCCAGCAGTGAGATCTCAGCACTATCCTACAATGAGCAGTTCTTC	CASSEISALSYNEQFF
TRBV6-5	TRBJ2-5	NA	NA	TGTGCCAGCAGAAAGGAGGCGCGGGAGACCCAGTACTTC	CASRKEARETQYF
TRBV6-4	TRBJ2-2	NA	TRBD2	TGTGCCAGCAGTGATAGCGGGAGAGTCGGGGAGCTGTTTTTT	CASSDSGRVGELFF
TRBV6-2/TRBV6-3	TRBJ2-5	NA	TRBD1	TGTGCCAGCAGTTACCACAGTCCGGGACAGGGAGAGACCCAGTACTTC	CASSYHSPGQGETQYF
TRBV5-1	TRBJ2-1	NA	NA	TGCGCCAGCAGCTTGGTTGCGGGTGTGGTCAATGAGCAGTTCTTC	CASSLVAGVVNEQFF
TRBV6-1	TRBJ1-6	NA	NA	TGTGCCAGCAGTGATCAGAAAAATTCACCCCTCCACTTT	CASSDQKNSPLHF
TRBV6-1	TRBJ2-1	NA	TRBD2	TGTGCCAGCAGTGAAGCTTGGCTAGCGGGAAGAACCTACAATGAGCAGTTCTTC	CASSEAWLAGRTYNEQFF
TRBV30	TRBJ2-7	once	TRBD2	TGTGCCTGGAGCGTTGGACTAGCGGGATCCTACGAGCAGTACTTC	CAWSVGLAGSYEQYF
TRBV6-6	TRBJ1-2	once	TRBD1	TGTGCCAGCAGGGGGACAGGGAACTATGGCTACACCTTC	CASRGTGNYGYTF
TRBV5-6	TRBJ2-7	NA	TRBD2	TGTGCCAGCAGCTCAAAGGGGGGACTAGCGGGTAGACCTGACGAGCAGTACTTC	CASSSKGGLAGRPDEQYF
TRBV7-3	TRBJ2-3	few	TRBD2	TGTGCCAGCAGCCTTAGCGGGAGGAGCACAGATACGCAGTATTTT	CASSLSGRSTDTQYF
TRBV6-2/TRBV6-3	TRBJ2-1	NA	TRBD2	TGTGCCAGCAGTTCTATAGCGGGAGGCCCGCAGTTCTTC	CASSSIAGGPQFF
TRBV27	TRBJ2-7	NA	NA	TGTGCCAGCAGGATCTACGAGAGGGAGATTTTCGAGCAGTACTTC	CASRIYEREIFEQYF
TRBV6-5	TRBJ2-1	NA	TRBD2	TGTGCCAGCAGTTACTCTCGGCGGGAGCTAGGCAATGAGCAGTTCTTC	CASSYSRRELGNEQFF
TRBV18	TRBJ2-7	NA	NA	TGTGCCAGCTCACCACTCGGGAGCTACGAGCAGTACTTC	CASSPLGSYEQYF
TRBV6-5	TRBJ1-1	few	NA	TGTGCCAGCAGTAGGAGCGGGGTTACTGAAGCTTTCTTT	CASSRSGVTEAFF
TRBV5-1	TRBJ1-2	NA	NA	TGCGCCAGCAAGAGGTCGGTTCGCTATGGCTACACCTTC	CASKRSVRYGYTF
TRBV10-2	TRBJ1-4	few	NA	TGCGCCAGCAGCCCCACATCGGGAGCAACTAATGAAAAACTGTTTTTT	CASSPTSGATNEKLFF
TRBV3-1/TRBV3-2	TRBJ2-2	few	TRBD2	TGTGCCAGCAGCCAAGATCGGGGGGGAGTAAGCACCGGGGAGCTGTTTTTT	CASSQDRGGVSTGELFF
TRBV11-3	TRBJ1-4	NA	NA	TGTGCCAGCAGCTTACTCGGGGGTGGCGAAAAACTGTTTTTT	CASSLLGGGEKLFF